Listed here are 18 T cell receptor beta chains from one sample, sequenced in a study of beta chain features in type 1 diabetes. Study conclusions and caveats: Type 1 diabetes patients had TCRB CDR3s that were shorter (moderately but significantly so) in all four CD4+ subsets.

Antigens of these TCRs are unknown. The study reverse transcribed the entire isolated RNA, so it sequenced expressed TCRB transcripts. Clones were read by immunoSEQ multiplex PCR, and TCRdb kept only the in-frame ones, dropping some. Among hundreds of thousands of clones, 13% to 15% were seen once, and the ten largest hold about 0.017%. The sequenced material came from naive CD4+ T cells from blood. The receptors originated from a man in his thirties or forties with type 1 diabetes.

The rearrangement uses TRBV9 and TRBJ2-2, with D maybe TRBD2 (5 bases). V was pared by 0 bases and J by 4 bases, with 10 bases between. The CDR3 runs to 15 residues. Looked up from germline, CDR1 is SGDLS and CDR2 is YYNGEE. The CDR3 loop reads CASSVGEGSTGELFF. The CDR3 DNA is TGTGCCAGCAGCGTAGGTGAGGGATCCACCGGGGAGCTGTTTTTT.

In its sample, this clone was seen a few times. This chain connects TRBV27 to TRBJ2-6, with D uncertain. V was shortened by 4 bases and J by 0 bases, with 4 bases between the two germline ends. Germline-derived CDR1 and CDR2 are MNHEY and SMNVEV (reference sequence). The CDR3 extends over 14 amino acids. CDR3 DNA sequence: TGTGCCAGCAGTTCCCGCTCTGGGGCCAACGTCCTGACTTTC. It is translated as CASSSRSGANVLTF.

This clone was found a few times. The chain recombines TRBV19 with TRBJ1-5; weak D call: TRBD1 (6 bases). Per germline, CDR1 LNHDA and CDR2 SQIVND (reference sequence). The V gene lost 11 bases and the J gene lost 4 bases, with 15 bases spanning the gap. This CDR3 is built from 13 residues. DNA for the CDR3: TGTGCCGGATCACAGGGTTGGAATCAGCCCCAGCATTTT. It translates to CAGSQGWNQPQHF.

There are a few counts of this clone. The chain links TRBV9 to TRBJ2-7; 7 nucleotides align to TRBD1. V lost 4 bases and J lost 5; bases outside the gene matches: 9. The CDR3 sequence is 14 residues long. CDR1 is SGDLS and CDR2 is YYNGEE in the germline V gene. CDR3 loop: CASSPPTGQHEQYF. DNA for the CDR3: TGTGCCAGCAGCCCCCCAACGGGACAGCACGAGCAGTACTTC.

This chain links TRBV6-5 with TRBJ1-2; possible D gene TRBD1, 6 bases. The CDR3 is 14 amino acids. V was pared by 1 base and J by 7 bases, with 13 bases between. Germline lookup yields CDR1 MNHEY and CDR2 SVGAGI. The CDR3 DNA follows: TGTGCCAGCAGTTACTTGACTCCCAGGGGTGGCTACACCTTC. It translates to CASSYLTPRGGYTF.

In this sample, this clone turned up a few times. The CDR3 DNA is TGTGCCAGCAGCTCCCCCGTCGAGCAGTACTTC. Encoded protein: CASSSPVEQYF. The chain joins TRBV7-9 to TRBJ2-7; no firm D call. V was shortened by 4 bases and J by 6 bases, with 7 bases between the two germline ends. The CDR3 has 11 amino acids. Germline V gives CDR1 SEHNR, CDR2 FQNEAQ (reference sequence).

This clone was counted between two and nine times. The rearrangement links TRBV4-1 to TRBJ2-5, with D maybe TRBD2 (6 bases). Germline-derived CDR1 and CDR2 are MGHRA and YSYEKL. V lost 0 bases and J 2 bases, leaving 13 bases between the germline ends. The CDR3 spans 16 residues. The CDR3 protein is CASSQDGSGRQETQYF. In DNA form, the CDR3 reads TGCGCCAGCAGCCAAGATGGGAGCGGGCGACAAGAGACCCAGTACTTC.

This clone was observed a handful of times. The chain links TRBV30 to TRBJ1-1; 8 bases map to TRBD1. The germline V gene has CDR1 GTSNPN and CDR2 SVGIG (reference sequence). CDR3 length: 14 residues. With V trimmed by 5 bases and J by 3 bases, 8 bases remained unmatched. Written as DNA, the CDR3 is TGTGCCTGGCTTCTCAGGGGGCTTGACACTGAAGCTTTCTTT. This gives the protein CAWLLRGLDTEAFF.

This rearrangement joins TRBV30 to TRBJ1-1; D uncertain. Germline V lookup: CDR1 GTSNPN, CDR2 SVGIG (reference sequence). V lost 4 bases to trimming and J lost 5 bases, with 14 bases between them. The CDR3 has 13 residues. The CDR3 loop is CAWKMERVTEAFF. The DNA for the CDR3 is TGTGCCTGGAAAATGGAGAGGGTAACTGAAGCTTTCTTT.

This clone was observed a few times. The CDR3, as DNA: TGCGCCAGCGGGAAGAGCGGGAGGGCTGGCGATGAGCAGTTCTTC. Its protein product is CASGKSGRAGDEQFF. The chain combines TRBV5-1 with TRBJ2-1; 10 bases fit TRBD2. Trimming took 7 bases from V and 8 from J; bases not matched to a gene: 12. The CDR3 has 15 amino acids. The germline gives CDR1 SGHRS, CDR2 YFSETQ.

The chain uses TRBV9 and TRBJ2-7; D gene uncertain. V gave up 0 bases and J gave up 1 base, with 8 bases separating them. Germline assignment: CDR1 SGDLS and CDR2 YYNGEE. The CDR3 is 14 amino acids. DNA for the CDR3: TGTGCCAGCAGCGTAGGGCTCCATTCCTACGAGCAGTACTTC. Its translation: CASSVGLHSYEQYF.

This clone was counted only a few times. The V and J genes are TRBV5-4 and TRBJ2-3, with a weak D call TRBD2 (7 bases). Deletions cut 4 bases from V and 6 bases from J, with 18 bases between. CDR3 size: 15 residues. The V gene's germline CDR1 is SGHNT and CDR2 YYREEE (reference sequence). The CDR3 nucleotides read TGTGCCAGCAGCCGGGGCGGGGGCACACCCGATACGCAGTATTTT. Amino acid sequence: CASSRGGGTPDTQYF. The full variable domain, completed using reference TRBV5-4 and TRBJ2-3, is ETGVTQSPTHLIKTRGQQVTLRCSSQSGHNTVSWYQQALGQGPQFIFQYYREEENGRGNFPPRFSGLQFPNYSSELNVNALELDDSALYLCASSRGGGTPDTQYFGPGTRLTVL.

This clone turned up a few times. The chain combines TRBV21-1 with TRBJ2-1; the table's D call, TRBD2, has no DNA check behind it. TRBV21-1 is a pseudogene segment. The CDR3 is made up of 18 amino acids. CDR3 bases: TGTGCCAGCAGCAAAGCGTCGGCTAGCGGGAGTCTCTACAATGAGCAGTTCTTC. The encoded protein is CASSKASASGSLYNEQFF.

The gene calls are TRBV5-1 and TRBJ2-1; 11 positions match TRBD2. Germline V gene lookup returns CDR1 SGHRS and CDR2 YFSETQ. This CDR3 has 15 residues. Trimming cost V 0 bases and J 7 bases; bases outside gene matches: 3. Here the CDR3 DNA reads TGCGCCAGCAGCTTGGAGGTAGCGGGAGGGAATGAGCAGTTCTTC. Its protein product is CASSLEVAGGNEQFF.

This clone was picked up a small number of times. The chain combines TRBV28 with TRBJ2-1; TRBD2 matches at 9 bases. Looked up from germline, CDR1 is MDHEN and CDR2 is SYDVKM. The CDR3 is 16 amino acids. The junction had 11 bases not matched to a gene; V was cut back by 4 bases and J by 7 bases. In nucleotides, the CDR3 is TGTGCCAGCAGTTGGGTAGCGGGAGTGTTAGCGAATGAGCAGTTCTTC. It yields the protein CASSWVAGVLANEQFF.

The table lists this clone with a few counts. The V call is TRBV9, the J call TRBJ2-1, with 13 bases that match TRBD2. From germline, CDR1 is SGDLS and CDR2 YYNGEE. This CDR3 contains 16 residues. J gave up 6 bases and V 4 bases, and 7 bases lay outside the gene matches. DNA for the CDR3: TGTGCCAGCAGCTCCACCGGGACTAGCGGGGCCAATGAGCAGTTCTTC. This encodes CASSSTGTSGANEQFF. Using reference TRBV9 and TRBJ2-1 for the parts outside the CDR3, the full variable domain is DSGVTQTPKHLITATGQRVTLRCSPRSGDLSVYWYQQSLDQGLQFLIQYYNGEERAKGNILERFSAQQFPDLHSELNLSSLELGDSALYFCASSSTGTSGANEQFFGPGTRLTVL.

This clone was counted between two and nine times. The J gene is TRBJ1-1, the V gene TRBV14; D is unclear. V lost 5 bases to trimming and J lost 0 bases, with 7 bases between them. The CDR3 extends over 13 amino acids. Germline CDR1 and CDR2: SGHDN and FVKESK. DNA for the CDR3: TGTGCCAGCAGCGAGCAGGTGAACACTGAAGCTTTCTTT. It yields the protein CASSEQVNTEAFF.

This clone was observed a few times. The chain recombines TRBV7-2 with TRBJ1-4; TRBD1 agrees at 11 bases. Germline V CDR1 and CDR2: SGHTA, FQGNSA. The CDR3 spans 15 residues. With 5 bases clipped from V and 11 bases from J, the junction kept 10 bases outside the gene matches. Here the CDR3 reads CASSRRTGGFTKLFF. CDR3 DNA sequence: TGTGCCAGCAGCCGCCGGACAGGGGGCTTTACGAAACTGTTTTTT.